The 30 T cell receptor beta chains in this list originate from one sample, sequenced in a study of blood T cell repertoires in COVID-19. The method was immunoSEQ multiplex PCR; TCRdb's version includes in-frame clones alone and lacks a portion of them. The sample shows just over 650,000 clones, 85% to 90% of them seen only once. Material: peripheral blood. These receptor sequences come from a woman aged 18-30 years with acute or convalescent COVID-19.

The chain has TRBV12-3 or TRBV12-4 and TRBJ2-3; TRBD2 might be the D (6 bases). This CDR3 is 13 amino acids long. The V gene lost 3 bases and the J gene lost 8 bases, with 12 bases spanning the gap. DNA for the CDR3: TGTGCCAGCAGTTTCACTAGCCCGAGTACGCAGTATTTT. This translates into CASSFTSPSTQYF.

The rearrangement links TRBV6-5 to TRBJ1-1; 10 positions match TRBD1. The CDR3 spans 15 residues. Germline V gives CDR1 MNHEY, CDR2 SVGAGI. Trimming at V came to 3 bases and at J to 4 bases, leaving 5 bases not matched to a gene. The CDR3 region has the DNA TGTGCCAGCAGTTATGGTCGGACAGGGGGCACTGAAGCTTTCTTT. Translating gives CASSYGRTGGTEAFF.

The gene calls are TRBV6-5 and TRBJ1-1, with a weak D call TRBD1 (5 bases). CDR1 MNHEY and CDR2 SVGAGI come from the germline V gene. The CDR3 covers 15 residues. The ends were cut back, 2 bases at V and 5 bases at J, with 15 bases in the middle. CDR3 bases: TGTGCCAGCAGTTACGCTGGGGCTTTGGGGACTGAAGCTTTCTTT. Protein sequence: CASSYAGALGTEAFF.

The J gene is TRBJ1-1, the V gene TRBV11-2; D is possibly TRBD1 (5 bases). The CDR3 covers 14 residues. V was cut by 0 bases and J by 9 bases, with 14 bases left in between. CDR1 is SGHAT, CDR2 FQNNGV, per germline. The CDR3 sequence is CASSLDSQGLKAFF. The CDR3 bases are TGTGCCAGCAGCTTAGATAGTCAGGGCTTAAAAGCTTTCTTT.

This chain connects TRBV10-3 to TRBJ2-2, with TRBD1 identical over 8 bases. The V gene end was trimmed by 6 bases and the J gene end by 1 base; junction bases not matched to a gene: 7. From germline, CDR1 is ENHRY and CDR2 SYGVKD. The CDR3 has 16 residues. The CDR3 loop reads CAIRRDRSENTGELFF. The CDR3 DNA is TGTGCCATCAGACGGGACAGGTCGGAGAACACCGGGGAGCTGTTTTTT.

This clone appeared a single time. CDR3 in amino acids: CAIRRDRGLDSPLHF. In DNA form, the CDR3 reads TGTGCCATCAGGCGAGACAGGGGGCTCGATTCACCCCTCCACTTT. This rearrangement joins TRBV10-3 to TRBJ1-6; 10 bases map to TRBD1. V lost 6 bases to trimming and J lost 8 bases; unmatched junction nucleotides: 7. The CDR3 has 15 residues. The germline V gene has CDR1 ENHRY and CDR2 SYGVKD.

The rearrangement joins TRBV5-5 to TRBJ1-5; D is unresolved. The ends were cut back, 4 bases at V and 0 bases at J, with 11 bases in the middle. The length of the CDR3 is 15 residues. CDR1 and CDR2 from the germline V gene are SGHKS and YYEKEE (reference sequence). In nucleotides, the CDR3 is TGTGCCAGCAGCCCCGGCGACAATAGCAATCAGCCCCAGCATTTT. It specifies CASSPGDNSNQPQHF.

The chain uses TRBV11-2 and TRBJ2-5; perhaps TRBD2 as D (7 bases). Trimming pared 2 bases from V and 4 bases from J, leaving 20 bases between. CDR1 and CDR2 (germline): SGHAT, FQNNGV. The CDR3 spans 17 residues. The CDR3 DNA is TGTGCCAGCAGCTTATGGGGGGGGCTTTTGGCCCTAGAGACCCAGTACTTC. Translation gives CASSLWGGLLALETQYF.

V gene TRBV20-1 combines with J gene TRBJ2-7; perhaps TRBD2 as D (5 bases). The V gene lost 3 bases and the J gene lost 3 bases, with 9 bases spanning the gap. The germline gives CDR1 DFQATT, CDR2 SNEGSKA (reference sequence). The length of the CDR3 is 12 residues. The CDR3 is CSASKLVYEQYF. CDR3 nucleotide sequence: TGCAGTGCTAGTAAACTAGTCTACGAGCAGTACTTC.

V and J are TRBV15 and TRBJ1-5; 8 bases line up with TRBD1. The J segment lost 6 bases and the V segment lost 0 bases, leaving 1 base of the junction unmatched. The germline V gene encodes CDR1 LNHNV and CDR2 YYDKDF (reference sequence). CDR3 length equals 14 residues. This CDR3 reads CATSRDQGAQPQHF. The CDR3 nucleotides are TGTGCCACCAGCAGAGATCAGGGGGCTCAGCCCCAGCATTTT.

The chain recombines TRBV6-5 with TRBJ2-7; D might be TRBD1 (6 bases). Germline CDR1 MNHEY, CDR2 SVGAGI. This CDR3 contains 13 residues. V lost 4 bases to trimming and J lost 2 bases, with 9 bases between them. CDR3 nucleotides: TGTGCCAGCAGTTTCCGGGACACCTACGAGCAGTACTTC. This encodes CASSFRDTYEQYF.

In nucleotides, the CDR3 is TGCGCCAGCAGCCAAACAGGTCCCTATGGCTACACCTTC. This translates into CASSQTGPYGYTF. The genes are TRBV4-1 and TRBJ1-2, with D possibly matching TRBD1 (5 bases). Germline V lookup: CDR1 MGHRA, CDR2 YSYEKL. Between the trimmed V and J ends, which lost 2 bases and 4 bases, there was a span of 8 bases. The CDR3 covers 13 residues.

This rearrangement joins TRBV5-5 to TRBJ2-1; 7 bases fit TRBD2. J gave up 6 bases and V 2 bases, and 11 bases lay outside the gene matches. The CDR3 runs to 16 residues. The germline V gene has CDR1 SGHKS and CDR2 YYEKEE (reference sequence). The CDR3 nucleotides read TGTGCCAGCAGCTTAGTGGCGGGGGAGTATCCCAATGAGCAGTTCTTC. Translated: CASSLVAGEYPNEQFF.

The genes are TRBV6-6 and TRBJ1-2; the match to TRBD1 covers 7 bases. V dropped 6 bases and J dropped 8; count of bases not matched to a gene: 6. Germline V gene lookup returns CDR1 MNHNY and CDR2 SVGAGI (reference sequence). This CDR3 region has 12 residues. The CDR3 is CASRQGFWGYTF. Written as DNA, the CDR3 is TGTGCCAGCAGACAGGGGTTTTGGGGCTACACCTTC.

V is TRBV5-6 and J is TRBJ1-3; D remains unclear. Trimming left V 2 bases short and J 4 bases short, with 10 bases between. This CDR3 spans 14 amino acids. Per germline, CDR1 SGHDT and CDR2 YYEEEE. The CDR3 here is CASSFPRSGNTIYF. CDR3 DNA: TGTGCCAGCAGCTTCCCCAGGTCGGGAAACACCATATATTTT.

CDR3 amino acids: CASSRTFGYTF. Written as DNA, the CDR3 is TGTGCCAGCAGTCGGACTTTTGGCTACACCTTC. J is TRBJ1-2 and V is TRBV6-5; D uncertain. The CDR3 extends over 11 amino acids. Trimming removed 5 bases at V and 7 bases at J, with 8 bases between. Germline assignment: CDR1 MNHEY and CDR2 SVGAGI.

The V gene is TRBV10-3, the J gene TRBJ2-7; 7 bases line up with TRBD1. CDR1 and CDR2 from the germline V gene are ENHRY and SYGVKD. This CDR3 is built from 15 residues. V gave up 6 bases and J gave up 7 bases; unmatched junction bases: 15. The CDR3 loop is CAIRGDSLQSGEQYF. The CDR3 coding sequence is TGTGCCATCAGGGGGGACAGCTTACAATCAGGGGAGCAGTACTTC.

J is TRBJ2-3 and V is TRBV6-2 or TRBV6-3; 9 bases are shared with TRBD2. Trimming took 4 bases from V and 4 from J; bases not matched to a gene: 3. CDR1 and CDR2 from the germline V gene are MNHEY and SVGEGT. The length of the CDR3 is 14 residues. The CDR3 coding sequence is TGTGCCAGCAGTTCGGGACTAGCCTCAGATACGCAGTATTTT. This sequence encodes CASSSGLASDTQYF.

The V gene is TRBV7-6, the J gene TRBJ1-5; 7 nucleotides agree with TRBD1. The CDR3 has 16 residues. Trimming at V came to 2 bases and at J to 2 bases, leaving 6 bases not matched to a gene. Germline CDR1 is SGHVS and CDR2 is FNYEAQ. CDR3 amino acids: CASSLLSGQGNQPQHF. CDR3 bases: TGTGCCAGCAGCTTATTGTCTGGACAGGGCAATCAGCCCCAGCATTTT. The full variable domain, rest sourced from reference TRBV7-6 and TRBJ1-5, is GAGVSQSPRYKVTKRGQDVALRCDPISGHVSLYWYRQALGQGPEFLTYFNYEAQQDKSGLPNDRFSAERPEGSISTLTIQRTEQRDSAMYRCASSLLSGQGNQPQHFGDGTRLSIL.

The J gene is TRBJ1-4, the V gene TRBV11-2; the match to TRBD1 covers 7 bases. The V and J ends lost 1 base and 4 bases, in that order; junction bases with no gene match: 9. Germline CDR1 is SGHAT and CDR2 is FQNNGV. The CDR3 is made up of 17 amino acids. The CDR3 region is CASSLVGTAFLNEKLFF. CDR3 bases: TGTGCCAGCAGCTTAGTTGGGACAGCTTTTCTTAATGAAAAACTGTTTTTT.

This rearrangement joins TRBV6-2 or TRBV6-3 to TRBJ2-7; D not resolved. Germline V CDR1 and CDR2: MNHEY, SVGEGT. V was clipped by 5 bases and J by 0 bases, with 5 bases between them. The CDR3 extends over 12 amino acids. The CDR3 sequence is CASSLVSYEQYF. CDR3 in DNA: TGTGCCAGCAGTCTAGTCTCCTACGAGCAGTACTTC.

This rearrangement joins TRBV6-5 to TRBJ1-5, with D possibly matching TRBD1 (5 bases). In germline, CDR1 is MNHEY, CDR2 SVGAGI. V lost 4 bases and J lost 6, with 13 bases in between. This CDR3 spans 14 amino acids. The CDR3 spells CASSSHIRGQPQHF. The CDR3 DNA reads as TGTGCCAGCAGTTCACATATTAGGGGTCAGCCCCAGCATTTT.

The chain joins TRBV9 to TRBJ2-2, with D possibly being TRBD2 (5 bases). This CDR3 has 14 amino acids. V gave up 0 bases and J gave up 4 bases, with 7 bases separating them. Germline CDR1 is SGDLS and CDR2 is YYNGEE. This CDR3 is CASSVGAGTGELFF. The CDR3, as DNA: TGTGCCAGCAGCGTAGGGGCGGGCACCGGGGAGCTGTTTTTT.

V gene TRBV5-1 combines with J gene TRBJ1-1; D is uncertain. Trimming removed 4 bases at V and 7 bases at J, with 11 bases between. This CDR3 has 12 residues. CDR1 is SGHRS and CDR2 is YFSETQ in the germline V gene. The CDR3 sequence: CASSARRDEAFF. CDR3 DNA: TGCGCCAGCAGCGCACGGCGGGATGAAGCTTTCTTT.

The J gene is TRBJ1-2, the V gene TRBV4-2; unclear D gene. From germline, CDR1 is LGHNA and CDR2 YNFKEQ. V was cut by 9 bases and J by 2 bases, with 16 bases left in between. This CDR3 region has 14 residues. CDR3 DNA sequence: TGTGCCAGTTCTCCGGGGTTGGGGAACTATGGCTACACCTTC. This translates into CASSPGLGNYGYTF.

This clone was picked up a small number of times. V and J are TRBV5-1 and TRBJ1-1; D unresolved. Trimming left V 1 base short and J 0 bases short, with 13 bases between. Germline lookup yields CDR1 SGHRS and CDR2 YFSETQ. The CDR3 is 16 amino acids. CDR3: CASSLSGSGMNTEAFF. The DNA of the CDR3 is TGCGCCAGCAGCTTGTCGGGGTCGGGTATGAACACTGAAGCTTTCTTT.

The chain recombines TRBV29-1 with TRBJ2-1; D might be TRBD2 (6 bases). CDR3 length equals 12 residues. With 7 bases removed from V and 5 bases from J, the gap between germline ends came to 12 bases. Germline V gene lookup returns CDR1 SQVTM and CDR2 ANQGSEA. The CDR3 loop reads CSAASGDNEQFF. The CDR3 DNA sequence: TGCAGCGCTGCTTCGGGGGACAATGAGCAGTTCTTC.

V usage is TRBV5-1 and J usage is TRBJ2-7, with 7 bases fitting TRBD1. Germline V gene lookup returns CDR1 SGHRS and CDR2 YFSETQ. With V trimmed by 2 bases and J by 7 bases, 12 bases remained unmatched. CDR3 length equals 15 residues. The DNA for the CDR3 is TGCGCCAGCAGCTTAAGACAGGGCTCGAGGAAGGAGCAGTACTTC. It encodes CASSLRQGSRKEQYF. Complete variable domain (other parts from reference TRBV5-1 and TRBJ2-7): KAGVTQTPRYLIKTRGQQVTLSCSPISGHRSVSWYQQTPGQGLQFLFEYFSETQRNKGNFPGRFSGRQFSNSRSEMNVSTLELGDSALYLCASSLRQGSRKEQYFGPGTRLTVT.

The CDR3 reads CASSLPGGSSGNTIYF. The CDR3 nucleotides read TGTGCCAGCAGCTTGCCTGGAGGGAGCTCTGGAAACACCATATATTTT. V is TRBV5-6 and J is TRBJ1-3; D not certain. V dropped 1 base and J dropped 0 bases, with 11 bases sitting between them. This CDR3 contains 16 residues. Germline-derived CDR1 and CDR2 are SGHDT and YYEEEE.

This chain links TRBV7-3 with TRBJ1-1, with D possibly being TRBD1 (5 bases). Germline V gives CDR1 SGHTA, CDR2 FQGTGA. This CDR3 is built from 13 residues. Trimming removed 5 bases at V and 8 bases at J, with 15 bases between. The CDR3 DNA is TGTGCCAGCAGCCCGGGACTCCTTGAGGAAGCTTTCTTT. Translating it yields CASSPGLLEEAFF.